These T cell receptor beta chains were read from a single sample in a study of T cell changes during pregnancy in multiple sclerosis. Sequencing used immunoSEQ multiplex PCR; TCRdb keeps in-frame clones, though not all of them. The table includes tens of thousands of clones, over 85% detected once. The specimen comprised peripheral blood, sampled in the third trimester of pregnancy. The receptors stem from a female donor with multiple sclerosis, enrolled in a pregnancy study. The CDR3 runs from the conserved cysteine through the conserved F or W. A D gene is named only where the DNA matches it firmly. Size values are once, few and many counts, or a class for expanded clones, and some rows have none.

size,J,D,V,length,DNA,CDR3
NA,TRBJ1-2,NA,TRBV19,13,TGTGCCAGTAGTATGGACAAGCGAAGTGGCTACACCTTC,CASSMDKRSGYTF
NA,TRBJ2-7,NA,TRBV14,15,TGTGCCAGCAGCGGTAGTGGGACATTGGCCTACGAGCAGTACTTC,CASSGSGTLAYEQYF
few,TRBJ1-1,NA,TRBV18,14,TGTGCCAGCTCACCACGGGGAGGTCGCACTGAAGCTTTCTTT,CASSPRGGRTEAFF
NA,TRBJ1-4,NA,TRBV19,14,TGTGCCAGTAGGCCTGGAGCAACTAATGAAAAACTGTTTTTT,CASRPGATNEKLFF
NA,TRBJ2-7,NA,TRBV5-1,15,TGCGCCAGCAGCGCCCTAGCGGACAGCTCCTACGAGCAGTACTTC,CASSALADSSYEQYF
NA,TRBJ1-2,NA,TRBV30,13,TGTGCCTGGAGTATGAGTGAGGTCTATGGCTACACCTTC,CAWSMSEVYGYTF
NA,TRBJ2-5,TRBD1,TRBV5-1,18,TGCGCCAGCAGCCGTGCCCCGGGGACAGGGGCCCCAGGGGAGACCCAGTACTTC,CASSRAPGTGAPGETQYF
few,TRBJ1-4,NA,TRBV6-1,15,TGTGCCAGCAGTGAAGCGGTACAGGGCCATGAAAAACTGTTTTTT,CASSEAVQGHEKLFF
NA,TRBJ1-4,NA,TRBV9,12,TGTGCCAGCAGCGTAGGGGGGGGTAGCCTGTTTTTT,CASSVGGGSLFF
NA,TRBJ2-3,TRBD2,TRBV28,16,TGTGCCAGCACCCTAGTAGCACGGGAGGGTACAGATACGCAGTATTTT,CASTLVAREGTDTQYF
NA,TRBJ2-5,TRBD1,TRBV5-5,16,TGTGCCAGCAGCTTCGGGACAGAAGGAGGTTGGGAGACCCAGTACTTC,CASSFGTEGGWETQYF
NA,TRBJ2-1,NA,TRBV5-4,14,TGTGCCAGCAGCTTAACGGGGTGGGCCAATGAGCAGTTCTTC,CASSLTGWANEQFF
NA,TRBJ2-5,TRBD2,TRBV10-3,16,TGTGCCATCAGTACGAGCGGGAGCGGGAAGATGGAGACCCAGTACTTC,CAISTSGSGKMETQYF
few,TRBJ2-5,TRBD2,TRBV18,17,TGTGCCAGCTCACCCCGATATCAGCGGGAGAAACTAGAGACCCAGTACTTC,CASSPRYQREKLETQYF
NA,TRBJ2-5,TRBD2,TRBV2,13,TGTGCCAGAGGGACTAGCGGGGGAGAGACCCAGTACTTC,CARGTSGGETQYF
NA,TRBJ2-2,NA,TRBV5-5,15,TGTGCCAGCAGCTCCGGCAGGGATCACACCGGGGAGCTGTTTTTT,CASSSGRDHTGELFF
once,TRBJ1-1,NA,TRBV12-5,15,TGTGCTAGTGGTTTCGTCGACAGACCGAACACTGAAGCTTTCTTT,CASGFVDRPNTEAFF